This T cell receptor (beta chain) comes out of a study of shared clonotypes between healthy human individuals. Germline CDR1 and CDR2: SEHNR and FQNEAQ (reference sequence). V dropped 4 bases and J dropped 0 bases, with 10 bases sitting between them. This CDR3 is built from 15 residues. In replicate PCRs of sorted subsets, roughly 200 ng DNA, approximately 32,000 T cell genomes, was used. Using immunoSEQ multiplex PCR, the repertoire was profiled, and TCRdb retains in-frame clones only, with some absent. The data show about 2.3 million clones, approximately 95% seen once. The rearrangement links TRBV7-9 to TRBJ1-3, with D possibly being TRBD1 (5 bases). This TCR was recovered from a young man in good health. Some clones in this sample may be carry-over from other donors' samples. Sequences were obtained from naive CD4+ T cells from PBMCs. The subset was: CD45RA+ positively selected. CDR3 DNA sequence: TGTGCCAGCAGCTCCGGGACGTACTCTGGAAACACCATATATTTT. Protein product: CASSSGTYSGNTIYF.